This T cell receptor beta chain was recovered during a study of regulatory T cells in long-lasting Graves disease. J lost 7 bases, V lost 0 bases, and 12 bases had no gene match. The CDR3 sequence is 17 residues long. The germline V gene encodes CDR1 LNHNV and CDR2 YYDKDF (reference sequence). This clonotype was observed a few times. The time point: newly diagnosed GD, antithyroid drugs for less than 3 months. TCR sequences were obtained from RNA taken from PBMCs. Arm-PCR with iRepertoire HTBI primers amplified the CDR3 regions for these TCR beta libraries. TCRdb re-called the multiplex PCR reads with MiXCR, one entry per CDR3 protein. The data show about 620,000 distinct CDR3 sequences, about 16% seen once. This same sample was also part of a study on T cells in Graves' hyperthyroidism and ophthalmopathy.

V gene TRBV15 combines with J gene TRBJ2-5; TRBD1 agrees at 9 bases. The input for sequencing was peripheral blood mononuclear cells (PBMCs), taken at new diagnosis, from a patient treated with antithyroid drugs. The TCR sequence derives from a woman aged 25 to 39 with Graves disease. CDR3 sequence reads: CATSRDYPTGGSPTQYF. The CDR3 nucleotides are TGTGCCACCAGCAGAGATTACCCGACAGGGGGGTCTCCGACCCAGTACTTC. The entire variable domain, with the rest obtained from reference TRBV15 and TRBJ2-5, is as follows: DAMVIQNPRYQVTQFGKPVTLSCSQTLNHNVMYWYQQKSSQAPKLLFHYYDKDFNNEADTPDNFQSRRPNTSFCFLDIRSPGLGDTAMYLCATSRDYPTGGSPTQYFGPGTRLLVL.